The next 27 T cell receptor beta chains were all read from a single sample in a study of STAT5B mutations in CD4+ large granular lymphocyte leukemia. Only in-frame clones appear in the TCRdb table, and some are missing; sequencing was by immunoSEQ multiplex PCR. This table holds some 40,000 clones, 70% to 90% found once. The sequenced sample consisted of CD4+ T cells from blood buffy coats. The receptors shown here come from a human donor in good health.

The CDR3 loop is CASSLGPGPEAFF. CDR3 coding DNA: TGTGCCAGCAGCTTGGGCCCCGGACCTGAAGCTTTCTTT. The chain has TRBV5-8 and TRBJ1-1; D uncertain. The CDR3 is 13 residues long. With 0 bases removed from V and 6 bases from J, the gap between germline ends came to 9 bases. Looked up from germline, CDR1 is SGHTS and CDR2 is YDEGEE.

This rearrangement joins TRBV28 to TRBJ2-7; 15 positions match TRBD2. Trimming at V came to 5 bases and at J to 4 bases, leaving 3 bases not matched to a gene. This CDR3 contains 15 residues. Germline lookup yields CDR1 MDHEN and CDR2 SYDVKM. The CDR3 DNA reads TGTGCCAGCAGTACGGGGACTAGCGGGAGGTACGAGCAGTACTTC. It encodes CASSTGTSGRYEQYF.

The V gene is TRBV30, the J gene TRBJ2-5, with D perhaps matching TRBD2 (6 bases). Trimming took 0 bases from V and 2 from J, leaving 7 bases between them. The CDR3 extends over 13 amino acids. Germline values: CDR1 GTSNPN, CDR2 SVGIG (reference sequence). The CDR3 coding sequence is TGTGCCTGGAGTGTAGGAGGGCAAGAGACCCAGTACTTC. Protein product: CAWSVGGQETQYF.

The genes are TRBV6-1 and TRBJ2-1, with 9 bases identical to TRBD1. With 6 bases clipped from V and 5 bases from J, the junction kept 2 bases outside the gene matches. Germline V lookup: CDR1 MNHNS, CDR2 SASEGT. The CDR3 sequence is 13 residues long. CDR3 amino acids: CASRGTGNNEQFF. The CDR3 bases are TGTGCCAGCAGAGGGACAGGGAACAATGAGCAGTTCTTC.

V is TRBV18 and J is TRBJ2-5; 9 nucleotides agree with TRBD2. Germline CDR1 reads KGHSH; CDR2 reads LQKENI. Unmatched junction bases numbered 6, after V lost 0 bases and J lost 4 bases. The CDR3 is 16 amino acids. CDR3 bases: TGTGCCAGCTCACCACCGACACTAGCGGGTGGAGAGACCCAGTACTTC. Its translation: CASSPPTLAGGETQYF. Full variable domain (rest looked up from reference TRBV18 and TRBJ2-5): NAGVMQNPRHLVRRRGQEARLRCSPMKGHSHVYWYRQLPEEGLKFMVYLQKENIIDESGMPKERFSAEFPKEGPSILRIQQVVRGDSAAYFCASSPPTLAGGETQYFGPGTRLLVL.

V gene TRBV18 combines with J gene TRBJ2-1; 8 bases align to TRBD2. CDR3 length: 16 amino acids. With V trimmed by 3 bases and J by 10 bases, 14 bases remained unmatched. CDR1 is KGHSH and CDR2 is LQKENI in the germline V gene. CDR3 residues: CASSPPRLATIGEQFF. DNA of the CDR3: TGTGCCAGCTCACCCCCGAGACTAGCGACCATAGGGGAGCAGTTCTTC.

The CDR3 region is CSAKTGVEQYF. The CDR3 DNA is TGCAGCGCTAAAACAGGTGTAGAGCAGTACTTC. This sequence joins TRBV29-1 and TRBJ2-7; perhaps TRBD1 as D (5 bases). The CDR3 is 11 residues long. The V gene lost 7 bases and the J gene lost 7 bases, with 14 bases spanning the gap. CDR1 is SQVTM and CDR2 is ANQGSEA in the germline V gene.

The rearrangement uses TRBV28 and TRBJ1-1; 8 positions agree with TRBD1. In germline, CDR1 is MDHEN, CDR2 SYDVKM. J gave up 1 base and V 5 bases, and 6 bases lay outside the gene matches. The CDR3 contains 15 residues. The DNA of the CDR3 is TGTGCCAGCAGTGACCAGACAGGGGCGAACACTGAAGCTTTCTTT. The encoded protein is CASSDQTGANTEAFF.

The V call is TRBV7-9, the J call TRBJ1-1, with D possibly TRBD1 on 6 matching bases. CDR1 and CDR2 from the germline V gene are SEHNR and FQNEAQ (reference sequence). The CDR3 runs to 15 residues. With 5 bases removed from V and 3 bases from J, the gap between germline ends came to 16 bases. CDR3 DNA: TGTGCCAGCAGCATACAGGGTCATCGGGACACTGAAGCTTTCTTT. Residues: CASSIQGHRDTEAFF.

The rearrangement joins TRBV7-2 to TRBJ1-3; TRBD1 matches at 7 bases. Looked up from germline, CDR1 is SGHTA and CDR2 is FQGNSA. V gave up 5 bases and J gave up 4 bases; unmatched junction bases: 8. The CDR3 loop spans 15 amino acids. The CDR3 is CASSPGQARGNTIYF. The CDR3 DNA is TGTGCCAGCAGCCCTGGACAGGCACGGGGAAACACCATATATTTT.

V is TRBV11-2 and J is TRBJ2-5, with TRBD2 as a possible D gene (6 bases). The CDR3 is made up of 15 amino acids. CDR1 is SGHAT, CDR2 FQNNGV, per germline. The V gene lost 5 bases and the J gene lost 1 base, with 14 bases spanning the gap. The CDR3 is CASSLHRTIQETQYF. Written as DNA, the CDR3 is TGTGCCAGCAGCCTTCACCGGACTATCCAAGAGACCCAGTACTTC.

The rearrangement uses TRBV6-5 and TRBJ2-3, with no clear D. The V end lost 8 bases, the J end lost 2 bases, and 14 bases lay between the germline ends. The germline CDR1 and CDR2 sequences are MNHEY and SVGAGI. The CDR3 loop spans 14 amino acids. The CDR3 bases are TGTGCCAGCCAGAGACACGGATTCACAGATACGCAGTATTTT. As protein: CASQRHGFTDTQYF.

The chain is built from TRBV30 and TRBJ1-1; 9 bases fit TRBD1. Germline values: CDR1 GTSNPN, CDR2 SVGIG (reference sequence). The CDR3 spans 16 residues. J gave up 0 bases and V 3 bases, and 8 bases lay outside the gene matches. The CDR3 sequence is CAWRSGQGMVNTEAFF. CDR3 coding DNA: TGTGCCTGGAGGTCAGGACAGGGGATGGTGAACACTGAAGCTTTCTTT.

The chain links TRBV1 to TRBJ2-3; whether TRBD2, the table's D call, matches the DNA was not checked. TRBV1 counts as a pseudogene. This CDR3 comprises 15 residues. The CDR3 DNA sequence: TGCACCAGCGCCACTTCTAGCGGGAGTACAGATACGCAGTATTTT. It encodes CTSATSSGSTDTQYF.

The V and J genes are TRBV7-8 and TRBJ2-7; 7 nucleotides agree with TRBD2. CDR1 SGHVS and CDR2 FQNEAQ come from the germline V gene. Losses at the gene ends were 0 bases for V and 1 base for J; bases not matched to a gene: 6. This CDR3 region has 16 residues. The CDR3 nucleotides read TGTGCCAGCAGCTTAGCGGCTAGCGGATCTTCCTACGAGCAGTACTTC. The encoded protein is CASSLAASGSSYEQYF.

This rearrangement joins TRBV5-1 to TRBJ2-5, with D maybe TRBD1 (6 bases). The DNA end lines up better with TRBJ2-7; the J call may be wrong. CDR1 SGHRS and CDR2 YFSETQ come from the germline V gene. The CDR3 sequence is 14 residues long. This chain's CDR3 is CASSLRTGKGEQYF. As DNA, the CDR3 is TGCGCCAGCAGCCTCCGCACAGGGAAGGGCGAGCAGTACTTC.

This clone was counted a single time. The chain couples TRBV5-6 to TRBJ2-5; TRBD2 matches 16 bases. V shed 1 base and J 5 bases; nucleotides not matched to a gene: 8. Germline CDR1 and CDR2: SGHDT and YYEEEE. The CDR3 is 18 residues long. The CDR3: CASSLFGTSGRVRETQYF. CDR3 nucleotide sequence: TGTGCCAGCAGCTTGTTCGGGACTAGCGGGAGGGTTAGGGAGACCCAGTACTTC.

The chain joins TRBV7-2 to TRBJ2-7; D is perhaps TRBD1 (6 bases). The CDR3 is 16 amino acids. The ends were cut back, 1 base at V and 3 bases at J, with 16 bases in the middle. Germline V gene lookup returns CDR1 SGHTA and CDR2 FQGNSA. CDR3 sequence: CASSLESRTEIYEQYF. CDR3 sequence (DNA): TGTGCCAGCAGCTTAGAAAGCCGGACAGAGATCTACGAGCAGTACTTC.

CDR3 bases: TGTGCCAGTAGGCAACAGGGGGCACGAGAGACCCAGTACTTC. Its protein product is CASRQQGARETQYF. The chain has TRBV19 and TRBJ2-5, with 9 bases that match TRBD1. CDR1 and CDR2 from the germline V gene are LNHDA and SQIVND (reference sequence). The CDR3 has 14 amino acids. The V gene end was trimmed by 6 bases and the J gene end by 4 bases; junction bases not matched to a gene: 6.

The chain recombines TRBV21-1 with TRBJ2-7; the table's D call of TRBD2 was not tested on the DNA. TRBV21-1 is a pseudogene locus. The CDR3 extends over 16 amino acids. The CDR3 loop reads CASSRGLAGEADEQYF. The CDR3 DNA follows: TGTGCCAGCAGCAGGGGACTAGCGGGAGAGGCGGACGAGCAGTACTTC.

The chain has TRBV30 and TRBJ2-1; D unclear. This CDR3 spans 15 amino acids. V shed 0 bases and J shed 0 bases, with 9 bases lying between them. Germline V lookup: CDR1 GTSNPN, CDR2 SVGIG (reference sequence). The CDR3 bases are TGTGCCTGGAGTGTAATCTCGAGCTCCTACAATGAGCAGTTCTTC. Translated: CAWSVISSSYNEQFF. Combining the CDR3 with reference TRBV30 and TRBJ2-1 gives the whole variable domain SQTIHQWPATLVQPVGSPLSLECTVEGTSNPNLYWYRQAAGRGLQLLFYSVGIGQISSEVPQNLSASRPQDRQFILSSKKLLLSDSGFYLCAWSVISSSYNEQFFGPGTRLTVL.

This sequence joins TRBV2 and TRBJ2-7; 9 nucleotides align to TRBD2. This CDR3 has 17 amino acids. The germline CDR1 and CDR2 sequences are SNHLY and FYNNEI. J gave up 6 bases and V 1 base, and 13 bases lay outside the gene matches. The CDR3 DNA follows: TGTGCCAGCAGTGAAGTAGGGACGGCTAGCGGGATCGGCGAGCAGTACTTC. The encoded protein is CASSEVGTASGIGEQYF. Full variable domain (remainder filled in from reference TRBV2 and TRBJ2-7): EPEVTQTPSHQVTQMGQEVILRCVPISNHLYFYWYRQILGQKVEFLVSFYNNEISEKSEIFDDQFSVERPDGSNFTLKIRSTKLEDSAMYFCASSEVGTASGIGEQYFGPGTRLTVT.

This clone was recorded once. The chain carries TRBV9 and TRBJ2-1; 7 bases agree with TRBD1. The V gene's germline CDR1 is SGDLS and CDR2 YYNGEE. This CDR3 comprises 16 residues. The V segment lost 3 bases and the J segment 0 bases; nucleotides outside the gene matches: 6. The CDR3, as DNA: TGTGCCAGCAGCGCCGAACAGGGGATCTCCTACAATGAGCAGTTCTTC. Its protein product is CASSAEQGISYNEQFF.

V is TRBV5-5 and J is TRBJ1-2; 11 positions agree with TRBD1. The CDR3 covers 17 residues. Unmatched junction bases numbered 11, after V lost 3 bases and J lost 4 bases. In germline, CDR1 is SGHKS, CDR2 YYEKEE (reference sequence). The CDR3 reads CASSSGTGGPSRYGYTF. CDR3 sequence (DNA): TGTGCCAGCAGCTCCGGGACAGGGGGACCGTCACGCTATGGCTACACCTTC.

This clone was detected only once. This chain joins TRBV7-9 and TRBJ1-3, with a tentative D call TRBD1 (6 bases). V was pared by 2 bases and J by 5 bases, with 13 bases between. Germline V gene sequence: CDR1 SEHNR, CDR2 FQNEAQ (reference sequence). The CDR3 covers 15 residues. The CDR3 loop is CASSLSGGERNTIYF. The CDR3 nucleotides are TGTGCCAGCAGCTTATCGGGGGGCGAGCGAAACACCATATATTTT.

This clone has a handful of counts. The chain employs TRBV4-2 and TRBJ2-1; D uncertain. The CDR3 length is 13 residues. V was shortened by 3 bases and J by 9 bases, with 12 bases between the two germline ends. CDR1 and CDR2 (germline): LGHNA, YNFKEQ. The CDR3 region is CASSHGLGFEQFF. Written as DNA, the CDR3 is TGTGCCAGCAGCCATGGCCTGGGGTTTGAGCAGTTCTTC.

The chain recombines TRBV30 with TRBJ1-1; D is perhaps TRBD1 (6 bases). V lost 7 bases, J lost 5 bases, and 14 bases lay in between. CDR1 and CDR2 (germline): GTSNPN, SVGIG (reference sequence). This CDR3 comprises 12 residues. The CDR3 bases are TGTGCCTCACACGGGGGGCAGACTGAAGCTTTCTTT. Amino acids: CASHGGQTEAFF.